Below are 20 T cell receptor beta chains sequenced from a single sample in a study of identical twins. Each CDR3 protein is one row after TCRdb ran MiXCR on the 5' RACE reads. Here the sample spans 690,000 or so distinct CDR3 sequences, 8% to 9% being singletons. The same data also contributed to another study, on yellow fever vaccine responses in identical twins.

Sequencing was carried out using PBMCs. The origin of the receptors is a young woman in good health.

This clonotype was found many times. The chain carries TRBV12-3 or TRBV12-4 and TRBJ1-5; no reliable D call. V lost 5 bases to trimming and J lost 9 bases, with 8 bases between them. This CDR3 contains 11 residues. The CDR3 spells CASSLGGPQHF. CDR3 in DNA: TGTGCCAGCAGTCTCGGCGGGCCCCAGCATTTT.

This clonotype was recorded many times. CDR3 region: CASSPALAGGTGELFF. CDR3 bases: TGTGCCAGCAGCCCAGCACTAGCGGGGGGCACCGGGGAGCTGTTTTTT. The chain joins TRBV7-3 to TRBJ2-2, with 12 bases that match TRBD2. The V and J ends lost 5 bases and 4 bases, in that order; junction bases with no gene match: 5. The germline CDR1 and CDR2 sequences are SGHTA and FQGTGA. There are 16 residues in the CDR3.

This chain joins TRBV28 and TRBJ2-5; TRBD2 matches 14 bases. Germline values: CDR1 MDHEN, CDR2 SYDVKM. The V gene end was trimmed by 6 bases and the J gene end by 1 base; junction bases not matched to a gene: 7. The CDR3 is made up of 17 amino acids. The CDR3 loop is CASREGTSGGPQETQYF. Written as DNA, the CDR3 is TGTGCCAGCAGAGAGGGGACTAGCGGGGGTCCCCAAGAGACCCAGTACTTC.

CDR3 DNA: TGTGCCAGCTCACAGATCACCGGGGAGCTGTTTTTT. Translated, it gives CASSQITGELFF. The chain couples TRBV18 to TRBJ2-2, with no clear D. The V end was cut by 4 bases, the J end by 4 bases, with 4 bases between. The CDR3 contains 12 residues. Germline CDR1 is KGHSH and CDR2 is LQKENI.

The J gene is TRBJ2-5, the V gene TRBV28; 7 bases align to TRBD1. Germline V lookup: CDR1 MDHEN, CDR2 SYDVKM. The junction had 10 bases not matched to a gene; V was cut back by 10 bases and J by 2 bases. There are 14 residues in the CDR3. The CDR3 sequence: CAITQGPKQETQYF. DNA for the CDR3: TGTGCCATAACACAGGGGCCCAAACAAGAGACCCAGTACTTC.

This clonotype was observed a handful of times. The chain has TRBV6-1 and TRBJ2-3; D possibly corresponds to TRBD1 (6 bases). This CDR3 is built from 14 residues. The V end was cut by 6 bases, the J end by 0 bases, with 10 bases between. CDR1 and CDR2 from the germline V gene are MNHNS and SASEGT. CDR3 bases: TGTGCCAGCAGGGGGGCGCTGAGCACAGATACGCAGTATTTT. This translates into CASRGALSTDTQYF.

The CDR3 DNA is TGTGCCACCAGTGATCCCCGGACAGGAGGGGGACTAGCGGGATACAATGAGCAGTTCTTC. Translating gives CATSDPRTGGGLAGYNEQFF. This chain links TRBV24-1 with TRBJ2-1, with 13 bases fitting TRBD2. CDR1 and CDR2 from the germline V gene are KGHDR and SFDVKD. Germline trimming cut 3 bases from V and 4 bases from J; bases unmatched to any gene: 14. The CDR3 has 20 amino acids.

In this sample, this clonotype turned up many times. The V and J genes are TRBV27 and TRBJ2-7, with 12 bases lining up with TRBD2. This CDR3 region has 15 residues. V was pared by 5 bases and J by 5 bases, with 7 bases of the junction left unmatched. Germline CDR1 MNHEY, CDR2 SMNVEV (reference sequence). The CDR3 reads CASSDSSGRAHEQYF. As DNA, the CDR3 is TGTGCCAGCAGTGACTCTAGCGGGAGGGCCCACGAGCAGTACTTC.

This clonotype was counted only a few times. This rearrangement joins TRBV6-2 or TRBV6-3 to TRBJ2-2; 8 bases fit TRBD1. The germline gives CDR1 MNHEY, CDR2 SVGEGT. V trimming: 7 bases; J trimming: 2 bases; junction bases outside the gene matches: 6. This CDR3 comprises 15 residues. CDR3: CASTLTGVNTGELFF. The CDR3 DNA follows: TGTGCCAGCACTTTGACAGGGGTAAACACCGGGGAGCTGTTTTTT.

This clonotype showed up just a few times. CDR3 sequence (DNA): TGTGCCAGCAGCTTAGTTTTGTGGGATGGGGCCAATGAGCAGTTCTTC. Amino acids: CASSLVLWDGANEQFF. The chain carries TRBV7-2 and TRBJ2-1; perhaps TRBD1 as D (5 bases). Trimming cost V 1 base and J 6 bases, with 16 bases left between them. This CDR3 region has 16 residues. CDR1 is SGHTA, CDR2 FQGNSA, per germline.

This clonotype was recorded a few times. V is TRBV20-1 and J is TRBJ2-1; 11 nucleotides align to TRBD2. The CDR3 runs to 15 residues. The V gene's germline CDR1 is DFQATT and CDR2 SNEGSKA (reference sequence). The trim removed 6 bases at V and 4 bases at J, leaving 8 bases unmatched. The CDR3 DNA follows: TGCAGTGCCACGCCACTAGCGGGAGAGTACAATGAGCAGTTCTTC. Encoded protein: CSATPLAGEYNEQFF.

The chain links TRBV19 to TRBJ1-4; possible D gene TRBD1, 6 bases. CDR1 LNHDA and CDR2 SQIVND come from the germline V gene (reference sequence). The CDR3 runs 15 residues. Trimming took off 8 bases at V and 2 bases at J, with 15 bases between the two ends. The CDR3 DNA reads TGTGCCAGTCGGCGGGGGCGCGTGACTAATGAAAAACTGTTTTTT. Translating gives CASRRGRVTNEKLFF.

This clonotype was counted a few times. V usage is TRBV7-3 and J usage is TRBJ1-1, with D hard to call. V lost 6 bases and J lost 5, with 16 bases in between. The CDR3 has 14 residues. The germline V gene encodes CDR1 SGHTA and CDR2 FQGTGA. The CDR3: CASSSLGQATEAFF. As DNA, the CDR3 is TGTGCCAGCAGTTCCCTCGGCCAGGCAACTGAAGCTTTCTTT.

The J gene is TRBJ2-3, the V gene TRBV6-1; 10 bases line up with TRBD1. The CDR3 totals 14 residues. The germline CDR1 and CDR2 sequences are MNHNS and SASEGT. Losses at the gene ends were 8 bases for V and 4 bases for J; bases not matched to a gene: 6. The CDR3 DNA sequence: TGTGCCAGCCTCGGGACAGGGGACCCAGATACGCAGTATTTT. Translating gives CASLGTGDPDTQYF.

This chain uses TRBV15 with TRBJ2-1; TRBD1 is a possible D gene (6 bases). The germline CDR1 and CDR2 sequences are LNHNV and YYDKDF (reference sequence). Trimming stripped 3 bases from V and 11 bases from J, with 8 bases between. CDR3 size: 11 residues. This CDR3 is CATSRDSQQFF. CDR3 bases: TGTGCCACCAGCAGGGACAGTCAGCAGTTCTTC.

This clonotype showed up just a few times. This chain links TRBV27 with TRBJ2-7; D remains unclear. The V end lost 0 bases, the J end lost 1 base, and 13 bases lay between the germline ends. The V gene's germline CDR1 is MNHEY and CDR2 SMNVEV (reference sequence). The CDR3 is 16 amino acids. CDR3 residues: CASSLSEAARSYEQYF. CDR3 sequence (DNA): TGTGCCAGCAGTTTATCAGAGGCAGCACGATCCTACGAGCAGTACTTC.

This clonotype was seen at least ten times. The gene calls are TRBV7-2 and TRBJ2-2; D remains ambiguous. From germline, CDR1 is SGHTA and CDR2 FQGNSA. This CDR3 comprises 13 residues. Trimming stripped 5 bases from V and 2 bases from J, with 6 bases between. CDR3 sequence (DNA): TGTGCCAGCAGCACGAGAAACACCGGGGAGCTGTTTTTT. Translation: CASSTRNTGELFF.

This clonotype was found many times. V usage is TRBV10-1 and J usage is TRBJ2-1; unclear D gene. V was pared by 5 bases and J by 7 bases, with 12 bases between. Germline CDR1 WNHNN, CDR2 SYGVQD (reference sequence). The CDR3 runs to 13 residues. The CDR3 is CASSQYSWNEQFF. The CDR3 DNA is TGCGCCAGCAGTCAGTACTCGTGGAATGAGCAGTTCTTC.

In DNA, the CDR3 is TGTGCCAGCAGGATTGACAGACCCTACGAGCAGTACTTC. Translating gives CASRIDRPYEQYF. The gene calls are TRBV5-5 and TRBJ2-7; a possible D gene is TRBD1 (5 bases). Germline V gene sequence: CDR1 SGHKS, CDR2 YYEKEE (reference sequence). Deletions cut 5 bases from V and 2 bases from J, with 11 bases between. The CDR3 runs 13 residues.

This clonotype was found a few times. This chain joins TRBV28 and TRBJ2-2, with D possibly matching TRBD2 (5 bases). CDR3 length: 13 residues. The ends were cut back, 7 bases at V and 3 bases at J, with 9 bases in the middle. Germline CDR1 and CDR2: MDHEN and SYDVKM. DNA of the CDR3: TGTGCCAGCACTGAGGGTTACACCGGGGAGCTGTTTTTT. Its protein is CASTEGYTGELFF.